The TCR beta chain described here comes from a study of T cell repertoires in cytomegalovirus infection. Study overall: In public TCR beta signatures, there were indications of both CMV infection and matching HLA type. Regarding the study as a whole: There were carriers of CMV plus the relevant HLA, and cumulative public TCR beta family frequency identified them. Dominating the ex vivo response were TCR beta clonotypes that were CMV-specific and HLA-C-restricted.

Worth noting for this clonotype: Its antigen is not identified.

From the reads, TCRdb called clonotypes with MiXCR, one entry per CDR3 protein. The sample has 130,000 or so distinct CDR3 sequences, under 8.5% seen once. V shed 7 bases, J shed 1 base, and the junction held 12 bases outside the gene matches. This CDR3 region has 16 residues. The sequenced sample was PBMCs. The source of this sequence is a human donor in good health (CMV status not recorded). Some clones in this sample may be carry-over from other donors' samples. The chain uses TRBV12-3 or TRBV12-4 and TRBJ2-5; TRBD2 matches at 7 bases. The CDR3 DNA is TGTGCCAGCACCCTGAGGGCGGGGGTGCTCCAAGAGACCCAGTACTTC. The encoded protein is CASTLRAGVLQETQYF.